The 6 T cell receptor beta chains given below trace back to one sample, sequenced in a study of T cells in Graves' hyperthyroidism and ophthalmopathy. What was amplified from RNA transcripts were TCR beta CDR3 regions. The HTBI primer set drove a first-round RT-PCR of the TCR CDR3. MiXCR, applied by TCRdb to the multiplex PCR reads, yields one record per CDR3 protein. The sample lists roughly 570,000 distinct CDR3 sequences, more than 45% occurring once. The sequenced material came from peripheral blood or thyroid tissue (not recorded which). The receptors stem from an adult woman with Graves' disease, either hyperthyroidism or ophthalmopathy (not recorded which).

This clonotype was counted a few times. The DNA of the CDR3 is TGTGCCAGCAGCCCGCGACTGAAGAACACTGAAGCTTTCTTT. It encodes CASSPRLKNTEAFF. The chain employs TRBV3-1 and TRBJ1-1; no firm D call. Trimming took off 4 bases at V and 1 base at J, with 10 bases between the two ends. This CDR3 spans 14 amino acids. Looked up from germline, CDR1 is LGHDT and CDR2 is YNNKEL (reference sequence).

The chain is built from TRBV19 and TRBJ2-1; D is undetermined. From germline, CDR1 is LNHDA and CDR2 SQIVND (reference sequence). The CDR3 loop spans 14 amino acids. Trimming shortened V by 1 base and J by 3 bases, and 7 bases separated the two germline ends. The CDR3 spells CASSIGWGYNEQFF. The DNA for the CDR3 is TGTGCCAGTAGTATAGGTTGGGGCTACAATGAGCAGTTCTTC.

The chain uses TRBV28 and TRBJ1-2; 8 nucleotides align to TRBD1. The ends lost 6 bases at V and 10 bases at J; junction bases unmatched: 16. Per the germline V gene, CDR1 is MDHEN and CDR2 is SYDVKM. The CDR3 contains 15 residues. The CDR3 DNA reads TGTGCCAGCAGCCCTTACCGGGACAGGCCCCTGGACTACACCTTC. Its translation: CASSPYRDRPLDYTF.

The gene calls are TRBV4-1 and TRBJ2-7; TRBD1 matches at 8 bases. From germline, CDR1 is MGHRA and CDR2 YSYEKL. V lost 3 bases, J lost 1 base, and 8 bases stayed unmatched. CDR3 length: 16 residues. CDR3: CASSHLPTGESYEQYF. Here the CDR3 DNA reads TGCGCCAGCAGCCACTTACCGACAGGGGAATCCTACGAGCAGTACTTC.

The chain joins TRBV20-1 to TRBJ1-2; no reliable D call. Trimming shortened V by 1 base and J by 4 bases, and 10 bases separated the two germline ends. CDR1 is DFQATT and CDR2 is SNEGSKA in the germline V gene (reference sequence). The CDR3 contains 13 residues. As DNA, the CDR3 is TGCAGTGCTAGAGGCTCCCAGTTCTATGGCTACACCTTC. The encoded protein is CSARGSQFYGYTF.

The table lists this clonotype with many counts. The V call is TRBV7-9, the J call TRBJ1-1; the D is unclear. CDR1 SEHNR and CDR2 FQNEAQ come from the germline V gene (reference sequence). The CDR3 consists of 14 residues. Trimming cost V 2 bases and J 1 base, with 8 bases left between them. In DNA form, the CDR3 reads TGTGCCAGCAGCTTATACGCGGGGAACACTGAAGCTTTCTTT. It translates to CASSLYAGNTEAFF.